The 19 T cell receptor beta chains presented below share a single source sample, sequenced in a study of OX40 agonist ivuxolimab in advanced cancers. Sequencing used immunoSEQ multiplex PCR; TCRdb keeps in-frame clones, though not all of them. The sample records about 88,000 clones, around 87% being singletons. The sequences come from CD4+ or CD8+ T cells sorted from blood, collected in a trial of the OX40 agonist ivuxolimab. The receptors shown here come from an adult with an advanced solid tumor such as melanoma, head and neck, liver or kidney cancer.

The chain employs TRBV19 and TRBJ1-4, with no clear D. V was shortened by 7 bases and J by 8 bases, with 14 bases between the two germline ends. From germline, CDR1 is LNHDA and CDR2 SQIVND (reference sequence). CDR3 length: 13 amino acids. CDR3 bases: TGTGCCAGTATTAGAGCCGACGGCGAAAAACTGTTTTTT. It specifies CASIRADGEKLFF.

CDR3 coding DNA: TGTGCCAGCAGCTTGGCGGGGACAGCTGGGGCCAACGTCCTGACTTTC. It encodes CASSLAGTAGANVLTF. This chain uses TRBV5-4 with TRBJ2-6; 7 bases are a match to TRBD1. Germline lookup yields CDR1 SGHNT and CDR2 YYREEE (reference sequence). The J segment lost 2 bases and the V segment lost 0 bases, leaving 2 bases of the junction unmatched. The CDR3 length is 16 residues.

V gene TRBV9 combines with J gene TRBJ2-5, with 7 bases identical to TRBD2. Germline assignment: CDR1 SGDLS and CDR2 YYNGEE. This CDR3 has 14 amino acids. Germline trimming cut 5 bases from V and 5 bases from J; bases unmatched to any gene: 9. CDR3 sequence (DNA): TGTGCCAGCAGTCGGCTAGCGGAGGGGGAGACCCAGTACTTC. It yields the protein CASSRLAEGETQYF. The entire variable domain, with the rest obtained from reference TRBV9 and TRBJ2-5, is as follows: DSGVTQTPKHLITATGQRVTLRCSPRSGDLSVYWYQQSLDQGLQFLIQYYNGEERAKGNILERFSAQQFPDLHSELNLSSLELGDSALYFCASSRLAEGETQYFGPGTRLLVL.

The V gene is TRBV19, the J gene TRBJ1-1; TRBD1 matches 7 bases. The CDR3 has 16 residues. Germline V gene lookup returns CDR1 LNHDA and CDR2 SQIVND (reference sequence). The J segment lost 8 bases and the V segment lost 5 bases, leaving 17 bases of the junction unmatched. CDR3 DNA: TGTGCCAGTAGTCTCGGGGGGTACAGGGGCCATCAAGAAGCTTTCTTT. It is translated as CASSLGGYRGHQEAFF.

The chain has TRBV2 and TRBJ2-3, with 9 positions matching TRBD2. The germline V gene has CDR1 SNHLY and CDR2 FYNNEI. CDR3 length: 14 residues. V trimming: 7 bases; J trimming: 3 bases; junction bases outside the gene matches: 5. The CDR3: CASKGRGGTDTQYF. For the CDR3, the DNA is TGTGCCAGCAAGGGGCGGGGGGGAACAGATACGCAGTATTTT.

This rearrangement joins TRBV5-5 to TRBJ1-5; 8 bases line up with TRBD1. Trimming cost V 3 bases and J 2 bases; bases outside gene matches: 1. The CDR3 is made up of 14 amino acids. Germline CDR1 SGHKS, CDR2 YYEKEE (reference sequence). The CDR3 protein is CASSSTGGNQPQHF. The CDR3 DNA is TGTGCCAGCAGCTCGACAGGGGGCAATCAGCCCCAGCATTTT.

The chain couples TRBV7-3 to TRBJ1-1, with D unclear. Trimming cost V 5 bases and J 1 base, with 8 bases left between them. This CDR3 comprises 13 residues. CDR1 SGHTA and CDR2 FQGTGA come from the germline V gene. In nucleotides, the CDR3 is TGTGCCAGCAGCACTCACCAGAACACTGAAGCTTTCTTT. Its protein is CASSTHQNTEAFF.

The V gene is TRBV19, the J gene TRBJ2-2; D call uncertain. V was shortened by 5 bases and J by 1 base, with 5 bases between the two germline ends. This CDR3 contains 13 residues. CDR1 is LNHDA and CDR2 is SQIVND in the germline V gene (reference sequence). The CDR3 DNA reads as TGTGCCAGTAGTCGCCTGAACACCGGGGAGCTGTTTTTT. It codes for CASSRLNTGELFF.

This chain joins TRBV19 and TRBJ2-1, with 8 nucleotides matching TRBD2. With 5 bases clipped from V and 4 bases from J, the junction kept 10 bases outside the gene matches. The CDR3 covers 16 residues. Germline V CDR1 and CDR2: LNHDA, SQIVND (reference sequence). The CDR3 loop is CASSLMYSGTYNEQFF. CDR3 sequence (DNA): TGTGCCAGTAGTCTAATGTATAGCGGGACGTACAATGAGCAGTTCTTC.

Written as DNA, the CDR3 is TGCGCCAGCAGGTACGCGGGAATGGACAATGAGCAGTTCTTC. Encoded protein: CASRYAGMDNEQFF. The V call is TRBV5-1, the J call TRBJ2-1; TRBD2 is a possible D gene (6 bases). The germline V gene encodes CDR1 SGHRS and CDR2 YFSETQ. The CDR3 loop spans 14 amino acids. V was clipped by 5 bases and J by 5 bases, with 14 bases between them. The full variable domain, with the rest looked up from reference TRBV5-1 and TRBJ2-1, is KAGVTQTPRYLIKTRGQQVTLSCSPISGHRSVSWYQQTPGQGLQFLFEYFSETQRNKGNFPGRFSGRQFSNSRSEMNVSTLELGDSALYLCASRYAGMDNEQFFGPGTRLTVL.

V gene TRBV27 combines with J gene TRBJ2-5; 8 bases map to TRBD2. From germline, CDR1 is MNHEY and CDR2 SMNVEV (reference sequence). CDR3 length: 17 amino acids. Unmatched junction bases numbered 9, after V lost 3 bases and J lost 0 bases. CDR3 nucleotides: TGTGCCAGCAGTTTTCTCAGCGGGGGCCCGTACCAAGAGACCCAGTACTTC. Protein sequence: CASSFLSGGPYQETQYF.

The chain uses TRBV27 and TRBJ2-2; D is uncertain. The length of the CDR3 is 13 residues. Trimming removed 6 bases at V and 6 bases at J, with 11 bases between. Germline-derived CDR1 and CDR2 are MNHEY and SMNVEV (reference sequence). The CDR3 reads CASRGPPAGELFF. The CDR3 DNA reads as TGTGCCAGCAGGGGTCCCCCGGCCGGGGAGCTGTTTTTT.

This chain joins TRBV19 and TRBJ2-3, with D uncertain. This CDR3 is built from 13 residues. V was clipped by 2 bases and J by 2 bases, with 5 bases between them. The germline gives CDR1 LNHDA, CDR2 SQIVND (reference sequence). This chain's CDR3 is CASSIQLTDTQYF. The CDR3 nucleotides read TGTGCCAGTAGTATACAGCTCACAGATACGCAGTATTTT.

In this sample, this clone turned up once. V and J are TRBV19 and TRBJ2-3; 10 bases fit TRBD2. The CDR3 spans 15 residues. Germline V lookup: CDR1 LNHDA, CDR2 SQIVND (reference sequence). V was pared by 8 bases and J by 2 bases, with 7 bases of the junction left unmatched. The CDR3 sequence: CASFPSGGYTDTQYF. DNA for the CDR3: TGTGCCAGTTTCCCTAGCGGGGGTTACACAGATACGCAGTATTTT. Together with reference TRBV19 and TRBJ2-3, the CDR3 gives the full variable domain: DGGITQSPKYLFRKEGQNVTLSCEQNLNHDAMYWYRQDPGQGLRLIYYSQIVNDFQKGDIAEGYSVSREKKESFPLTVTSAQKNPTAFYLCASFPSGGYTDTQYFGPGTRLTVL.

The chain joins TRBV9 to TRBJ2-1; D may be TRBD1 (7 bases). Germline loops: CDR1 SGDLS, CDR2 YYNGEE. Trimming took off 4 bases at V and 6 bases at J, with 20 bases between the two ends. The CDR3 is made up of 16 amino acids. The chain's CDR3 is CASSPLPSQGGNEQFF. Written as DNA, the CDR3 is TGTGCCAGCAGCCCCCTGCCCAGCCAGGGGGGCAATGAGCAGTTCTTC.

This clone has a single count. The chain combines TRBV19 with TRBJ1-1, with D maybe TRBD1 (5 bases). Deletions cut 5 bases from V and 3 bases from J, with 19 bases between. This CDR3 spans 16 amino acids. Germline V lookup: CDR1 LNHDA, CDR2 SQIVND (reference sequence). Written as DNA, the CDR3 is TGTGCCAGTAGTTCAAACCTACAGGCTCGGGACACTGAAGCTTTCTTT. This sequence encodes CASSSNLQARDTEAFF.

The rearrangement links TRBV6-5 to TRBJ1-1; TRBD1 might be the D (6 bases). This CDR3 is built from 11 residues. V gave up 5 bases and J gave up 10 bases, with 11 bases separating them. Per the germline V gene, CDR1 is MNHEY and CDR2 is SVGAGI. The CDR3 DNA is TGTGCCAGCAGTGAATTAGGGGGAGCTTTCTTT. Amino acid sequence: CASSELGGAFF.

V gene TRBV5-1 combines with J gene TRBJ2-5; 13 bases line up with TRBD2. Germline V gene lookup returns CDR1 SGHRS and CDR2 YFSETQ. With 3 bases clipped from V and 1 base from J, the junction kept 6 bases outside the gene matches. CDR3 length equals 17 residues. The CDR3 nucleotides are TGCGCCAGCAGCTCCGGACTAGCGGGGGATATCCAAGAGACCCAGTACTTC. Protein product: CASSSGLAGDIQETQYF.

CDR3: CASSQERAPLDEQFF. The DNA for the CDR3 is TGTGCCAGCAGCCAAGAGCGGGCCCCCCTCGATGAGCAGTTCTTC. The chain couples TRBV14 to TRBJ2-1; the D gene is possibly TRBD2 (5 bases). V lost 0 bases, J lost 8 bases, and 14 bases lay in between. The germline V gene encodes CDR1 SGHDN and CDR2 FVKESK. The CDR3 is made up of 15 amino acids.